One sample yielded the 3 T cell receptor beta chains listed below, sequenced in a study of CD8 T cells in Susac syndrome. An amount of RNA that ranged from roughly 0.5 to 1 ug was reverse transcribed with random hexamers. TCRdb ran MiXCR on the immunoSEQ multiplex PCR reads and lists one entry per CDR3 protein. Of some 80,000 distinct CDR3 sequences in the sample, 94% were seen once. Sequencing was performed on CD8+ T cells from PBMCs. Receptors were obtained from a human donor in good health.

In this sample, this clonotype turned up once. The rearrangement joins TRBV6-5 to TRBJ1-2; 9 positions match TRBD1. Germline V gene data show CDR1 as MNHEY and CDR2 as SVGAGI. CDR3 length: 12 residues. After removal of 5 bases from V and 5 bases from J, the junction contained 0 bases not matched to a gene. Here the CDR3 DNA reads TGTGCCAGCAGTGACAGGGGGTATGGCTACACCTTC. Amino acids: CASSDRGYGYTF.

As DNA, the CDR3 is TGTGCCAGCACCCCGCCGGGACAGGGTCGGGAAAAACTGTTTTTT. Amino acid sequence: CASTPPGQGREKLFF. J is TRBJ1-4 and V is TRBV7-9; 9 bases are shared with TRBD1. J gave up 8 bases and V 7 bases, and 11 bases lay outside the gene matches. CDR3 size: 15 residues. CDR1 SEHNR and CDR2 FQNEAQ come from the germline V gene (reference sequence).

This clonotype was observed once. The chain uses TRBV7-9 and TRBJ2-3; TRBD1 might be the D (6 bases). Germline CDR1 is SEHNR and CDR2 is FQNEAQ (reference sequence). The V end lost 7 bases, the J end lost 2 bases, and 19 bases lay between the germline ends. The CDR3 is 16 residues long. The CDR3 protein is CASNPLVGALTDTQYF. For the CDR3, the DNA is TGTGCCAGCAACCCCCTGGTGGGGGCTCTCACAGATACGCAGTATTTT.